The 16 T cell receptor beta chains listed next were all sequenced from one sample in a study of T cells in women clearing cervical HPV infection. Some clones are missing from TCRdb's copy, which holds only in-frame ones; the method was immunoSEQ multiplex PCR. With 25,000 to 35,000 clones in the sample, the ten largest clones hold roughly 15%. Source material: blood buffy coat. The source of these receptors is a woman aged 18 to 75 with a cervical HPV16 infection that either progressed to CIN3+ or cleared (not recorded which).

To note about this clone: Read data end 3 residues before the CDR3 end; the end is taken from the germline J gene. The genes are TRBV4-1 and TRBJ1-1; no clear D. The germline gives CDR1 MGHRA, CDR2 YSYEKL. Between the trimmed V and J ends, which lost 5 bases and 2 bases, there was a span of 15 bases. CDR3 length: 15 amino acids. The part of the CDR3 DNA that was read is TGCGCCAGCAGCTTCTCCTCGGCGGATAACACTGAA. Its protein product is CASSFSSADNTE. The complete CDR3 protein is CASSFSSADNTEAFF.

Concerning this clone itself: The missing CDR3 end, 3 residues past where the read stops, is filled in from the germline J gene. This chain uses TRBV30 with TRBJ1-1, with D unclear. The CDR3 runs to 13 residues. The germline V and J ends were trimmed by 0 bases and 4 bases, with 9 bases remaining between them. Germline CDR1 reads GTSNPN; CDR2 reads SVGIG (reference sequence). The chain's CDR3 is CAWSVQSSTEAFF. The sequenced part of the CDR3 DNA is TGTGCCTGGAGTGTACAATCCTCCACTGAA.

Points on this clone: The read terminates 3 residues ahead of where the CDR3 ends, so the germline J gene completes it. V and J are TRBV18 and TRBJ2-2; tentatively, D is TRBD2 (6 bases). The germline V gene encodes CDR1 KGHSH and CDR2 LQKENI. The length of the CDR3 is 15 residues. The CDR3 sequence is CASSQSDPVAEKLFF. The sequenced part of the CDR3 DNA is TGTGCCAGCTCACAATCTGATCCTGTAGCGGAAAAG. Full variable domain (remainder filled in from reference TRBV18 and TRBJ2-2): NAGVMQNPRHLVRRRGQEARLRCSPMKGHSHVYWYRQLPEEGLKFMVYLQKENIIDESGMPKERFSAEFPKEGPSILRIQQVVRGDSAAYFCASSQSDPVAEKLFFGEGSRLTVL.

A note on this clone: The read terminates 3 residues ahead of where the CDR3 ends, so the germline J gene completes it. The chain recombines TRBV7-8 with TRBJ2-2; possibly TRBD1 for D (7 bases). The CDR3 runs 12 residues. Germline values: CDR1 SGHVS, CDR2 FQNEAQ. This chain's CDR3 is CASGQGDSPLFF. The sequenced CDR3 bases are TGTGCCAGCGGGCAGGGGGACTCACCG.

Comment on this clone: Read sequence stops 3 residues before the CDR3 end, and the germline J gene provides the missing end. The chain recombines TRBV19 with TRBJ2-4; D possibly corresponds to TRBD2 (6 bases). From germline, CDR1 is LNHDA and CDR2 SQIVND (reference sequence). This CDR3 has 13 residues. The covered CDR3 bases are TGTGCCAGTAGTGCGGGGAGGAACTATGGT. Amino acid sequence: CASSAGRNYG. In full, the CDR3 reads CASSAGRNYGQYF.

Details on this clone: The sequenced fragment ends 3 residues before the CDR3 boundary, so the rest is inferred from the germline J gene. The V call is TRBV11-3, the J call TRBJ1-2; TRBD1 is a possible D gene (5 bases). This CDR3 is 13 amino acids long. Germline V gives CDR1 SGHNT, CDR2 YENEEA. CDR3 residues: CASSSAGPKGYTF. The sequenced part of the CDR3 DNA is TGTGCCAGCAGCTCCGCAGGGCCCAAGGGC. The full variable domain, rest sourced from reference TRBV11-3 and TRBJ1-2, is EAGVVQSPRYKIIEKKQPVAFWCNPISGHNTLYWYLQNLGQGPELLIRYENEEAVDDSQLPKDRFSAERLKGVDSTLKIQPAELGDSAVYLCASSSAGPKGYTFGSGTRLTVV.

The DNA read from the CDR3 is TGTGCCAGCAGCTTTAGATCGCCATATTACACTGAA. This codes for CASSFRSPYYTE. The full-length CDR3 reads as CASSFRSPYYTEAFF. V gene TRBV7-3 combines with J gene TRBJ1-1; D gene uncertain. The CDR3 is cut off 3 residues early in the read; its end comes from the germline J gene. The germline V gene has CDR1 SGHTA and CDR2 FQGTGA. The ends were cut back, 3 bases at V and 3 bases at J, with 14 bases in the middle. There are 15 residues in the CDR3.

According to its frequency, this clone is medium-sized (0.01 to 0.1%). The read ends 3 residues shy of where the CDR3 ends; the end is completed using the germline J gene. The chain recombines TRBV2 with TRBJ1-2, with a tentative D call TRBD1 (5 bases). Between the trimmed V and J ends, which lost 6 bases and 3 bases, there was a span of 20 bases. In germline, CDR1 is SNHLY, CDR2 FYNNEI. The CDR3 covers 16 residues. The sequenced CDR3 bases are TGTGCCAGCAGGGCGCGGGGGACGACAGTTGACTATGGC. Protein: CASRARGTTVDYG. The full CDR3 reads CASRARGTTVDYGYTF.

A word on this clone: The CDR3 end falls 3 residues outside the read, so it is completed with the germline J gene. The chain has TRBV5-1 and TRBJ1-1; TRBD1 agrees at 7 bases. The CDR3 loop spans 13 amino acids. The junction had 1 base not matched to a gene; V was cut back by 5 bases and J by 0 bases. Looked up from germline, CDR1 is SGHRS and CDR2 is YFSETQ. Partial CDR3 DNA: TGCGCCAGCAGGACAGGGTTGAACACTGAA. It is translated as CASRTGLNTE. The CDR3, in full, reads CASRTGLNTEAFF.

As regards this clone: The CDR3 end lies 3 residues beyond the end of the read and is filled in from the germline J gene. The chain uses TRBV5-1 and TRBJ2-1, with 12 nucleotides matching TRBD2. Germline V gene data show CDR1 as SGHRS and CDR2 as YFSETQ. V shed 1 base and J 1 base; nucleotides not matched to a gene: 3. There are 17 residues in the CDR3. The part of the CDR3 DNA that was read is TGCGCCAGCAGCTTGTCTAGCGGGAGGGAGTCCTACAATGAG. Translating gives CASSLSSGRESYNE. The entire CDR3 sequence reads CASSLSSGRESYNEQFF.

With respect to this clone: The read terminates 3 residues ahead of where the CDR3 ends, so the germline J gene completes it. The chain is built from TRBV7-2 and TRBJ2-1; no clear D. CDR1 SGHTA and CDR2 FQGNSA come from the germline V gene. V was shortened by 3 bases and J by 9 bases, with 6 bases between the two germline ends. This CDR3 is 11 amino acids long. The covered CDR3 bases are TGTGCCAGCAGCTTGATCGGTGAG. It translates to CASSLIGE. The CDR3, in full, reads CASSLIGEQFF.

As concerns this clone: The sequence runs out 3 residues before the end of the CDR3; the remainder is reconstructed from the germline J gene. The rearrangement joins TRBV29-1 to TRBJ2-3; TRBD1 matches 9 bases. The CDR3 extends over 12 amino acids. V shed 5 bases and J 4 bases; nucleotides not matched to a gene: 1. From germline, CDR1 is SQVTM and CDR2 ANQGSEA. The CDR3 spells CSVTGGADTQYF. The part of the CDR3 DNA that was read is TGCAGCGTTACAGGGGGCGCAGATACG.

As concerns this clone: The read terminates 3 residues before the CDR3 end, so the remaining end is supplied by the germline J gene. The chain is built from TRBV7-2 and TRBJ2-7; no clear D gene. Trimming took off 3 bases at V and 0 bases at J, with 9 bases between the two ends. Germline loops: CDR1 SGHTA, CDR2 FQGNSA. This CDR3 comprises 14 residues. The sequenced part of the CDR3 DNA is TGTGCCAGCAGCTTGTCCGTCAGCTCCTACGAG. It specifies CASSLSVSSYE. The entire CDR3 sequence reads CASSLSVSSYEQYF. The full variable domain, with the rest looked up from reference TRBV7-2 and TRBJ2-7, is GAGVSQSPSNKVTEKGKDVELRCDPISGHTALYWYRQSLGQGLEFLIYFQGNSAPDKSGLPSDRFSAERTGGSVSTLTIQRTQQEDSAVYLCASSLSVSSYEQYFGPGTRLTVT.

CDR3 loop: CASSFRAHSGNTIYF. CDR3 bases read: TGTGCCAGCAGCTTCAGGGCCCACTCTGGAAACACC. The rearrangement joins TRBV7-2 to TRBJ1-3; a weak D match, TRBD1 (5 bases). The sequence runs out 3 residues before the end of the CDR3; the remainder is reconstructed from the germline J gene. V was trimmed by 3 bases and J by 0 bases, leaving 9 bases between them. Germline lookup yields CDR1 SGHTA and CDR2 FQGNSA. The CDR3 loop spans 15 amino acids. Filled out from reference TRBV7-2 and TRBJ1-3, the complete variable domain reads GAGVSQSPSNKVTEKGKDVELRCDPISGHTALYWYRQSLGQGLEFLIYFQGNSAPDKSGLPSDRFSAERTGGSVSTLTIQRTQQEDSAVYLCASSFRAHSGNTIYFGEGSWLTVV.

A note on this clone: The read ends 3 residues before the CDR3 terminus; that terminus is restored from the germline J gene. The chain joins TRBV19 to TRBJ2-3; a possible D gene is TRBD2 (5 bases). Germline V gives CDR1 LNHDA, CDR2 SQIVND (reference sequence). V was shortened by 3 bases and J by 2 bases, with 12 bases between the two germline ends. The CDR3 runs 15 residues. This CDR3 reads CASSMFGENTDTQYF. CDR3 DNA, as far as it was read: TGTGCCAGTAGTATGTTCGGGGAAAACACAGATACG.

The CDR3 loop reads CSAREDRADQPQYF. CDR3 DNA, as far as it was read: TGCAGTGCTAGAGAGGACAGGGCGGATCAGCCG. V and J are TRBV20-1 and TRBJ2-3; TRBD1 agrees at 8 bases. With the read ending 3 residues before the CDR3 end, the germline J gene is used to fill in that end. The CDR3 length is 14 residues. Germline V CDR1 and CDR2: DFQATT, SNEGSKA (reference sequence).